The 22 T cell receptor beta chains presented below share a single source sample, sequenced in a study of cytomegalovirus exposure and HLA in healthy donors. PCR primers comprised 60 Vbeta and 13 Jbeta primers. The method was immunoSEQ multiplex PCR; TCRdb's version includes in-frame clones alone and lacks a portion of them. This table holds 170,000 or so clones, just under 80% found once. Specimen: PBMCs. The source is a woman in her 50s in good health and CMV-seropositive.

Comments on this clone: The junction does not match germline at one end; this may be a read error. The genes are TRBV28 and TRBJ1-2, with D uncertain. Germline loops: CDR1 MDHEN, CDR2 SYDVKM. CDR3 length: 11 amino acids. CDR3 region: CASSLEKYSFF. DNA for the CDR3: TGTGCCAGCAGTTTAGAAAAGTACTCCTTCTTC.

For the CDR3, the DNA is TGTGCCAGCAGTGAAGGACGGGCGAACACCGGGGAGCTGTTTTTT. Translating it yields CASSEGRANTGELFF. The chain is built from TRBV2 and TRBJ2-2; D is unresolved. Germline V gene sequence: CDR1 SNHLY, CDR2 FYNNEI. The V and J ends lost 1 base and 0 bases respectively, with 6 bases between them. The CDR3 spans 15 residues.

V usage is TRBV7-9 and J usage is TRBJ1-2; D might be TRBD1 (6 bases). Germline V CDR1 and CDR2: SEHNR, FQNEAQ (reference sequence). The CDR3 covers 14 residues. Trimming removed 3 bases from V and 8 bases from J, with 16 bases in between. DNA of the CDR3: TGTGCCAGCAGCTTCGTCGGGGGGCTGGGAGGCTACACCTTC. This sequence encodes CASSFVGGLGGYTF. The variable domain in full, with the rest retrieved from reference TRBV7-9 and TRBJ1-2, is DTGVSQNPRHKITKRGQNVTFRCDPISEHNRLYWYRQTLGQGPEFLTYFQNEAQLEKSRLLSDRFSAERPKGSFSTLEIQRTEQGDSAMYLCASSFVGGLGGYTFGSGTRLTVV.

This clone was picked up one time. This chain joins TRBV9 and TRBJ1-2, with a possible D match to TRBD1 (6 bases). Trimming cost V 4 bases and J 5 bases, with 27 bases left between them. Germline V gives CDR1 SGDLS, CDR2 YYNGEE. CDR3 size: 18 residues. This CDR3 reads CASSLTGIPIRISYGYTF. The CDR3 DNA reads TGTGCCAGCAGCCTAACAGGGATCCCGATTCGAATCTCTTATGGCTACACCTTC.

This clone was seen just once. CDR3 DNA: TGTGCCAGCTCCGGGGGACAGGGGTATGGCTACACCTTC. Protein sequence: CASSGGQGYGYTF. This sequence joins TRBV18 and TRBJ1-2; 10 nucleotides line up with TRBD1. The length of the CDR3 is 13 residues. With V trimmed by 6 bases and J by 5 bases, 3 bases remained unmatched. CDR1 and CDR2 from the germline V gene are KGHSH and LQKENI.

The genes are TRBV28 and TRBJ1-4, with D unclear. V lost 6 bases, J lost 0 bases, and 8 bases lay in between. Germline-derived CDR1 and CDR2 are MDHEN and SYDVKM. This CDR3 spans 14 amino acids. The CDR3 is CASRPYATNEKLFF. Here the CDR3 DNA reads TGTGCCAGCAGACCCTACGCAACTAATGAAAAACTGTTTTTT.

The chain joins TRBV6-1 to TRBJ1-2, with TRBD1 as a possible D gene (6 bases). The CDR3 loop spans 12 amino acids. Germline loops: CDR1 MNHNS, CDR2 SASEGT. Trimming pared 10 bases from V and 4 bases from J, leaving 13 bases between. The CDR3 here is CAITADSYGYTF. As DNA, the CDR3 is TGTGCCATTACCGCGGACAGCTATGGCTACACCTTC.

DNA for the CDR3: TGTGCCAGCAGCGTAGGTGCGTACGGGGGAAACACTGAAGCTTTCTTT. This translates into CASSVGAYGGNTEAFF. This rearrangement joins TRBV9 to TRBJ1-1, with TRBD1 as a possible D gene (5 bases). From germline, CDR1 is SGDLS and CDR2 YYNGEE. This CDR3 is 16 amino acids long. With 0 bases removed from V and 2 bases from J, the gap between germline ends came to 14 bases.

This clone was seen only once. The chain joins TRBV7-9 to TRBJ2-7; TRBD1 might be the D (5 bases). V shed 3 bases and J shed 7 bases, with 10 bases lying between them. This CDR3 has 12 residues. Germline CDR1 and CDR2: SEHNR and FQNEAQ (reference sequence). The CDR3 reads CASSFGRQEQYF. The CDR3 DNA reads as TGTGCCAGCAGCTTCGGTCGACAGGAGCAGTACTTC. Full variable domain (rest looked up from reference TRBV7-9 and TRBJ2-7): DTGVSQNPRHKITKRGQNVTFRCDPISEHNRLYWYRQTLGQGPEFLTYFQNEAQLEKSRLLSDRFSAERPKGSFSTLEIQRTEQGDSAMYLCASSFGRQEQYFGPGTRLTVT.

This chain uses TRBV5-1 with TRBJ1-1, with D possibly being TRBD1 (5 bases). From germline, CDR1 is SGHRS and CDR2 YFSETQ. Trimming removed 0 bases from V and 1 base from J, with 7 bases in between. The length of the CDR3 is 14 residues. CDR3 region: CASSLGQTNTEAFF. Written as DNA, the CDR3 is TGCGCCAGCAGCTTGGGACAGACGAACACTGAAGCTTTCTTT.

This rearrangement joins TRBV5-6 to TRBJ1-4, with TRBD1 matching 7 bases. J was trimmed by 0 bases and V by 3 bases; bases with no gene match: 5. The CDR3 covers 16 residues. Germline lookup yields CDR1 SGHDT and CDR2 YYEEEE. CDR3 coding DNA: TGTGCCAGCAGCTGGAAAACAGGGGCAACTAATGAAAAACTGTTTTTT. It yields the protein CASSWKTGATNEKLFF.

The chain has TRBV9 and TRBJ2-1; possibly TRBD1 for D (6 bases). Trimming pared 3 bases from V and 0 bases from J, leaving 19 bases between. Per the germline V gene, CDR1 is SGDLS and CDR2 is YYNGEE. This CDR3 is 18 amino acids long. CDR3 protein: CASSDGSGTPNSYNEQFF. The CDR3 DNA follows: TGTGCCAGCAGCGACGGATCTGGGACACCGAACTCCTACAATGAGCAGTTCTTC.

The chain couples TRBV7-2 to TRBJ1-6; 7 bases are a match to TRBD1. The CDR3 spans 15 residues. After removal of 5 bases from V and 6 bases from J, the junction contained 7 bases not matched to a gene. Looked up from germline, CDR1 is SGHTA and CDR2 is FQGNSA. The CDR3 sequence: CASSDRDRLNSPLHF. In DNA, the CDR3 is TGTGCCAGCAGCGACCGGGACAGACTTAATTCACCCCTCCACTTT.

J is TRBJ2-7 and V is TRBV25-1; TRBD1 agrees at 7 bases. The germline V gene has CDR1 MGHDK and CDR2 SYGVNS. Unmatched junction bases numbered 4, after V lost 2 bases and J lost 3 bases. This CDR3 comprises 14 residues. For the CDR3, the DNA is TGTGCCAGCAGTGAACTCACAGGGGTCTACGAGCAGTACTTC. Amino acid sequence: CASSELTGVYEQYF.

The rearrangement joins TRBV5-6 to TRBJ2-5, with 12 bases matching TRBD2. The J call may be mistaken, given a closer DNA end match to TRBJ2-7. The CDR3 length is 15 residues. CDR1 is SGHDT, CDR2 YYEEEE, per germline. CDR3 in DNA: TGTGCCAGCAGTCCTAGCGGGAGGGCCGTGGGCGAGCAGTACTTC. Residues: CASSPSGRAVGEQYF.

The chain joins TRBV5-6 to TRBJ1-5; no clear D gene. The CDR3 consists of 16 residues. The V gene's germline CDR1 is SGHDT and CDR2 YYEEEE. V lost 2 bases, J lost 3 bases, and 15 bases lay in between. The CDR3 DNA follows: TGTGCCAGCAGCTTTCACCCTTCACAGCCCAATCAGCCCCAGCATTTT. Translation: CASSFHPSQPNQPQHF.

This chain uses TRBV19 with TRBJ1-1; D is ambiguous. Trimming removed 3 bases from V and 1 base from J, with 6 bases in between. The CDR3 runs 13 residues. Germline loops: CDR1 LNHDA, CDR2 SQIVND (reference sequence). The CDR3 region has the DNA TGTGCCAGTAGTATCAACGGGAACACTGAAGCTTTCTTT. Translation: CASSINGNTEAFF.

This clone was observed a single time. The chain links TRBV11-2 to TRBJ2-1; 11 bases line up with TRBD2. The V segment lost 5 bases and the J segment 4 bases; nucleotides outside the gene matches: 4. From germline, CDR1 is SGHAT and CDR2 FQNNGV. The CDR3 has 15 amino acids. CDR3 residues: CASSPLAGGYNEQFF. The CDR3 nucleotides read TGTGCCAGCAGCCCTTTAGCGGGGGGGTACAATGAGCAGTTCTTC.

This sequence joins TRBV28 and TRBJ1-1; 7 bases fit TRBD1. Germline-derived CDR1 and CDR2 are MDHEN and SYDVKM. With V trimmed by 6 bases and J by 13 bases, 8 bases remained unmatched. This CDR3 comprises 11 residues. The CDR3 coding sequence is TGTGCCAGCAGCCTACGACAGGGTGATTTCTTT. Encoded protein: CASSLRQGDFF.

This clone was seen only a few times. V is TRBV4-2 and J is TRBJ2-1; no reliable D call. Germline lookup yields CDR1 LGHNA and CDR2 YNFKEQ. This CDR3 contains 14 residues. V lost 1 base and J 7 bases, leaving 11 bases between the germline ends. The chain's CDR3 is CASSQVERGNEQFF. The CDR3 DNA reads TGTGCCAGCAGCCAAGTGGAGCGTGGGAATGAGCAGTTCTTC.

This sequence joins TRBV5-5 and TRBJ1-2, with a possible D match to TRBD1 (6 bases). V dropped 4 bases and J dropped 1 base, with 8 bases sitting between them. Germline V gene sequence: CDR1 SGHKS, CDR2 YYEKEE (reference sequence). This CDR3 is 13 amino acids long. The CDR3 region is CASSPDSNYGYTF. In DNA, the CDR3 is TGTGCCAGCAGCCCGGACAGTAACTATGGCTACACCTTC. Complete variable domain (other parts from reference TRBV5-5 and TRBJ1-2): DAGVTQSPTHLIKTRGQQVTLRCSPISGHKSVSWYQQVLGQGPQFIFQYYEKEERGRGNFPDRFSARQFPNYSSELNVNALLLGDSALYLCASSPDSNYGYTFGSGTRLTVV.

The chain joins TRBV28 to TRBJ2-4; 7 nucleotides align to TRBD1. Trimming took 4 bases from V and 6 from J; bases not matched to a gene: 9. CDR3 length: 15 amino acids. In germline, CDR1 is MDHEN, CDR2 SYDVKM. CDR3 coding DNA: TGTGCCAGCAGTTCCCACCGACAGGGCAGAAACATTCAGTACTTC. The encoded protein is CASSSHRQGRNIQYF.